One and the same sample provided the 8 T cell receptor beta chains below, sequenced in a study of cytomegalovirus exposure and HLA in healthy donors (dated by TCRdb to about 2017). The library was prepared using the immunoSEQ multiplex PCR assay. A mixture of 60 forward primers for TCR Vbeta segments and 13 reverse primers for TCR Jbeta segments was used in the multiplex PCR. This is the immuneACCESS table as TCRdb keeps it, with only in-frame sequences that have V and J called. A part of the clones is gone; compared with another copy, unresolved V genes explain less than half, and the rest is unexplained. The sample contains approximately 150,000 clones, around 10% of them found a single time. 1.8% of the sample is held by the ten biggest clonotypes. Sequences were obtained from PBMCs. The source is a male donor in good health and CMV-seronegative.

V is TRBV28 and J is TRBJ2-3, with D possibly matching TRBD1 (6 bases). The germline V gene has CDR1 MDHEN and CDR2 SYDVKM. Trimming stripped 8 bases from V and 6 bases from J, with 18 bases between. This CDR3 has 14 amino acids. CDR3 amino acids: CASLGAGLGDTQYF. The CDR3 bases are TGTGCCAGCCTGGGGGCTGGGCTTGGGGATACGCAGTATTTT.

The table lists this clone with a few counts. The J gene is TRBJ2-5, the V gene TRBV2, with D perhaps TRBD1 (6 bases). Looked up from germline, CDR1 is SNHLY and CDR2 is FYNNEI. The CDR3 is made up of 16 amino acids. Trimming removed 6 bases at V and 0 bases at J, with 17 bases between. The CDR3 is CASRQGQNMYQETQYF. The CDR3 nucleotides read TGTGCCAGCAGGCAAGGACAGAACATGTACCAAGAGACCCAGTACTTC.

This clone was seen only a few times. The chain links TRBV29-1 to TRBJ2-5; 8 nucleotides align to TRBD1. The J segment lost 1 base and the V segment lost 8 bases, leaving 6 bases of the junction unmatched. The CDR3 loop spans 13 amino acids. Germline CDR1 and CDR2: SQVTM and ANQGSEA. The CDR3 nucleotides are TGCAGCACCCGGACAGGGCGCCAAGAGACCCAGTACTTC. This codes for CSTRTGRQETQYF.

The sample holds one count of this clone. The V call is TRBV9, the J call TRBJ2-3, with 7 bases lining up with TRBD1. V was pared by 3 bases and J by 8 bases, with 3 bases of the junction left unmatched. Germline CDR1 is SGDLS and CDR2 is YYNGEE. The CDR3 spans 12 residues. CDR3 protein: CASSETGSTQYF. The DNA for the CDR3 is TGTGCCAGCAGCGAGACAGGGAGTACGCAGTATTTT.

The V gene is TRBV28, the J gene TRBJ1-1; 11 bases are a match to TRBD1. The germline gives CDR1 MDHEN, CDR2 SYDVKM. This CDR3 spans 15 amino acids. Germline trimming cut 4 bases from V and 6 bases from J; bases unmatched to any gene: 7. CDR3 DNA: TGTGCCAGCAGTTCCCCGGGACAGGGGGGGGCTGAAGCTTTCTTT. Encoded protein: CASSSPGQGGAEAFF.

The V call is TRBV6-1, the J call TRBJ1-2, with D tentatively TRBD1 (5 bases). The CDR3 runs to 14 residues. In germline, CDR1 is MNHNS, CDR2 SASEGT. V was pared by 3 bases and J by 6 bases, with 14 bases between. The CDR3 nucleotides are TGTGCCAGCAGTGATACGCGGGGGTATCATGGCTACACCTTC. Its translation: CASSDTRGYHGYTF.

The V call is TRBV29-1, the J call TRBJ1-2; D is possibly TRBD1 (6 bases). The germline CDR1 and CDR2 sequences are SQVTM and ANQGSEA. V was clipped by 7 bases and J by 0 bases, with 24 bases between them. This CDR3 has 17 amino acids. This CDR3 is CSAQRRGQPYPNYGYTF. The CDR3, as DNA: TGCAGCGCACAACGACGCGGACAGCCTTATCCTAACTATGGCTACACCTTC.

This chain uses TRBV6-6 with TRBJ1-2; 9 bases agree with TRBD1. Looked up from germline, CDR1 is MNHNY and CDR2 is SVGAGI (reference sequence). The J segment lost 7 bases and the V segment lost 6 bases, leaving 12 bases of the junction unmatched. The CDR3 extends over 15 amino acids. In DNA form, the CDR3 reads TGTGCCAGCAGCCAAACCGGGACAGGGACGTCTGGCTACACCTTC. This translates into CASSQTGTGTSGYTF.